These 9 T cell receptor beta chains came from one sample sequenced in a study of control samples from healthy donors and cancer patients. The table came from immunoSEQ multiplex PCR; TCRdb's copy has only in-frame clones and leaves some out. Among just over 150,000 clones, about 94% were seen once, and the ten largest hold around 8.5%. The sequencing input was blood. The source of these receptors is a woman between 40 and 55 years old in good health.

V and J are TRBV7-3 and TRBJ2-1, with 11 bases identical to TRBD1. CDR1 SGHTA and CDR2 FQGTGA come from the germline V gene. This CDR3 comprises 16 residues. Trimming at V came to 2 bases and at J to 7 bases, leaving 7 bases not matched to a gene. The CDR3 coding sequence is TGTGCCAGCAGCTTACCGGGACAGGGGGGTAGGAATGAGCAGTTCTTC. Its translation: CASSLPGQGGRNEQFF.

The chain carries TRBV6-1 and TRBJ2-3; no firm D call. Germline CDR1 MNHNS, CDR2 SASEGT. Trimming shortened V by 5 bases and J by 6 bases, and 15 bases separated the two germline ends. This CDR3 has 14 residues. CDR3 in amino acids: CASSYYSVGDTQYF. CDR3 coding DNA: TGTGCCAGCAGTTATTACAGCGTCGGGGATACGCAGTATTTT.

This clone has a handful of counts. This chain links TRBV5-1 with TRBJ2-2; TRBD1 matches at 8 bases. The trim removed 4 bases at V and 5 bases at J, leaving 7 bases unmatched. The length of the CDR3 is 15 residues. Germline V CDR1 and CDR2: SGHRS, YFSETQ. The CDR3 DNA sequence: TGCGCCAGCAGCCTGGACAGGGTCAAAACCGGGGAGCTGTTTTTT. Protein: CASSLDRVKTGELFF.

This clone has only one observation. The chain employs TRBV6-6 and TRBJ2-5; no clear D gene. V lost 7 bases and J lost 3, with 18 bases in between. This CDR3 has 15 residues. Per the germline V gene, CDR1 is MNHNY and CDR2 is SVGAGI (reference sequence). The CDR3: CASTHLRRSEETQYF. CDR3 nucleotide sequence: TGTGCCAGCACGCACCTACGGCGATCCGAAGAGACCCAGTACTTC.

The chain uses TRBV6-6 and TRBJ1-4; 7 bases line up with TRBD1. CDR3 length equals 15 residues. In germline, CDR1 is MNHNY, CDR2 SVGAGI (reference sequence). Losses at the gene ends were 8 bases for V and 8 bases for J; bases not matched to a gene: 14. CDR3 nucleotides: TGTGCCAGCCGGACAGGCAGTCCTTCACGAGAAAAACTGTTTTTT. Its protein is CASRTGSPSREKLFF.

The rearrangement uses TRBV30 and TRBJ1-5; the D is unclear. The CDR3 is 14 amino acids. V shed 2 bases and J shed 6 bases, with 14 bases lying between them. Looked up from germline, CDR1 is GTSNPN and CDR2 is SVGIG (reference sequence). The CDR3 DNA follows: TGTGCCTGGAGTCCCGGGCTGCCGCTTCAGCCCCAGCATTTT. Encoded protein: CAWSPGLPLQPQHF.

The chain links TRBV24-1 to TRBJ2-1; 13 nucleotides agree with TRBD2. The CDR3 has 15 residues. The junction had 6 bases not matched to a gene; V was cut back by 9 bases and J by 5 bases. CDR1 KGHDR and CDR2 SFDVKD come from the germline V gene. The CDR3 bases are TGTGCCACCTCTGAAGGGACTAGCGGGGACAATGAGCAGTTCTTC. Translation: CATSEGTSGDNEQFF.

The chain uses TRBV5-1 and TRBJ2-5; maybe TRBD2 (6 bases). Per the germline V gene, CDR1 is SGHRS and CDR2 is YFSETQ. This CDR3 spans 12 amino acids. Trimming cost V 6 bases and J 5 bases, with 11 bases left between them. CDR3: CASTLRGETQYF. Written as DNA, the CDR3 is TGCGCCAGCACCCTCCGGGGGGAGACCCAGTACTTC.

Points on this clone: Other DNA sequences in this specimen translate into the identical CDR3. The gene calls are TRBV18 and TRBJ2-2, with D possibly TRBD2 on 6 matching bases. Trimming pared 3 bases from V and 4 bases from J, leaving 6 bases between. The germline V gene encodes CDR1 KGHSH and CDR2 LQKENI. This CDR3 region has 13 residues. CDR3 amino acids: CASSPGGTGELFF. CDR3 nucleotides: TGTGCCAGCTCACCGGGGGGCACCGGGGAGCTGTTTTTT.